A few counts support the clone carrying this TCR beta chain. Antigen unknown. This entry comes from a study of T cell repertoires in cytomegalovirus infection. One entry per CDR3 protein, called by TCRdb with MiXCR from the reads. The repertoire holds around 360,000 distinct CDR3 sequences, roughly 34% seen once, with 13% in the top ten. The CDR3 length is 14 residues. V lost 5 bases to trimming and J lost 4 bases; unmatched junction nucleotides: 2. The germline V gene encodes CDR1 LGHNT and CDR2 FRNRAP. J is TRBJ2-1 and V is TRBV12-5, with 10 bases matching TRBD2. This TCR derives from a human donor in good health (CMV status not recorded). Some clones in this sample may be carry-over from other donors' samples. The sequencing used cultured PBMCs, collected from culture after CMV antigen stimulation. The CDR3 DNA is TGTGCTAGTGGTCGGACTAGCGGATACAATGAGCAGTTCTTC. Translated, it gives CASGRTSGYNEQFF.